These 9 T cell receptor beta chains came from one sample sequenced in a study of response to subunit inactivated influenza vaccine. TCRdb independently ran MiXCR on the RT-PCR reads; one entry per CDR3 protein. The sample includes around 570,000 distinct CDR3 sequences, 10% to 12% of them seen just once. The same sample was also studied in work on T cells expressing NK-cell markers. From that report: UMI-tagged 5'RACE template switching yielded the TCR beta cDNA.

The source was PBMCs from blood, collected on the day of vaccination. These receptors originate from a man aged 50-59 years who received an inactivated influenza vaccine.

This clonotype has more than one count but fewer than ten. This chain links TRBV4-1 with TRBJ2-2, with TRBD1 as a possible D gene (5 bases). V lost 2 bases to trimming and J lost 4 bases, with 11 bases between them. Germline loops: CDR1 MGHRA, CDR2 YSYEKL. The CDR3 covers 15 residues. The CDR3 reads CASSQQTELTGELFF. CDR3 coding DNA: TGCGCCAGCAGCCAACAGACAGAGCTCACCGGGGAGCTGTTTTTT.

This chain connects TRBV12-3 or TRBV12-4 to TRBJ2-6; TRBD1 might be the D (6 bases). V lost 5 bases and J 4 bases, leaving 15 bases between the germline ends. The CDR3 consists of 16 residues. CDR3 in DNA: TGTGCCAGCAGTCGGCCTCCAGGGGTGGGGGCCAACGTCCTGACTTTC. It translates to CASSRPPGVGANVLTF.

A few counts support this clonotype. The CDR3 sequence is CATSDFGAGLNTGELFF. In DNA form, the CDR3 reads TGTGCCACCAGTGATTTCGGAGCGGGGTTGAACACCGGGGAGCTGTTTTTT. J is TRBJ2-2 and V is TRBV24-1, with TRBD2 matching over 7 bases. This CDR3 comprises 17 residues. Germline V CDR1 and CDR2: KGHDR, SFDVKD. J lost 1 base, V lost 1 base, and 5 bases had no gene match.

V gene TRBV15 combines with J gene TRBJ2-1; D is unresolved. The CDR3 runs 12 residues. Trimming shortened V by 2 bases and J by 7 bases, and 6 bases separated the two germline ends. CDR1 is LNHNV, CDR2 YYDKDF, per germline (reference sequence). The CDR3 is CATSRLTNEQFF. For the CDR3, the DNA is TGTGCCACCAGCAGACTTACAAATGAGCAGTTCTTC.

The sample holds a few counts of this clonotype. The J gene is TRBJ2-5, the V gene TRBV12-3 or TRBV12-4; 10 nucleotides match TRBD1. The CDR3 spans 16 residues. The junction had 8 bases not matched to a gene; V was cut back by 5 bases and J by 2 bases. The CDR3 reads CASSASGQGFQETQYF. For the CDR3, the DNA is TGTGCCAGCAGTGCCTCGGGACAGGGGTTTCAAGAGACCCAGTACTTC.

This sequence joins TRBV6-1 and TRBJ2-1; 7 bases align to TRBD1. The junction had 4 bases not matched to a gene; V was cut back by 8 bases and J by 3 bases. This CDR3 comprises 13 residues. The germline gives CDR1 MNHNS, CDR2 SASEGT. In nucleotides, the CDR3 is TGTGCCAGCCTGACAGGGATCTACAATGAGCAGTTCTTC. Amino acids: CASLTGIYNEQFF.

This clonotype was seen only a few times. The chain has TRBV15 and TRBJ2-1, with D perhaps matching TRBD1 (5 bases). Trimming cost V 0 bases and J 5 bases, with 14 bases left between them. Looked up from germline, CDR1 is LNHNV and CDR2 is YYDKDF (reference sequence). The CDR3 runs to 16 residues. The DNA of the CDR3 is TGTGCCACCAGCAGAGATCTCCCCAGGGTCCACAATGAGCAGTTCTTC. It yields the protein CATSRDLPRVHNEQFF.

In its sample, this clonotype was seen a few times. The gene calls are TRBV12-3 or TRBV12-4 and TRBJ2-1, with 10 bases that match TRBD2. The CDR3 contains 14 residues. V shed 7 bases, J shed 4 bases, and the junction held 4 bases outside the gene matches. CDR3: CASTRTSGYNEQFF. CDR3 DNA sequence: TGTGCCAGCACCCGGACTAGCGGATACAATGAGCAGTTCTTC.

This clonotype was observed a few times. The chain is built from TRBV29-1 and TRBJ2-7, with D possibly matching TRBD2 (6 bases). This CDR3 spans 13 amino acids. Trimming removed 4 bases from V and 2 bases from J, with 12 bases in between. Per germline, CDR1 SQVTM and CDR2 ANQGSEA. CDR3 nucleotides: TGCAGCGTTGTGATTAGCGGAGCCTACGAGCAGTACTTC. Amino acid sequence: CSVVISGAYEQYF.